The source of this T cell receptor beta chain is a study of blood T cell repertoires in COVID-19. Study-wide context: Spain, Italy and the United States supplied samples that represented acute and convalescent COVID-19. T cells, B-cell-depleted T cells, or PBMCs supplied cDNA or gDNA.

This CDR3 contains 13 residues. V was pared by 8 bases and J by 1 base, with 12 bases between. Germline V gene sequence: CDR1 LGHDT, CDR2 YNNKEL (reference sequence). Under the authors' procedure: How many nucleated cells were present was estimated from reference gene primer amplification. TCRdb's table, derived via immunoSEQ multiplex PCR, lists solely in-frame clones and lacks some. The D gene and trimming were derived from the DNA, and the V and J assignments and clone size from that table. Of about 71,000 clones detected, roughly 87% appear once; the ten largest clones hold roughly an eighth. The source of this sequence is a woman aged 80 or older with acute or convalescent COVID-19. V is TRBV3-1 (or the pseudogene TRBV3-2) and J is TRBJ2-7; TRBD2 is a possible D gene (6 bases). Sequencing was performed on peripheral blood. The CDR3 DNA reads TGTGCCAGCGTTGGAGGGTTTTCCTACGAGCAGTACTTC. Protein product: CASVGGFSYEQYF.